Here is one T cell receptor beta chain with its context. The antigen remains undetermined. CDR1 and CDR2 from the germline V gene are LNHDA and SQIVND (reference sequence). Trimming took off 1 base at V and 4 bases at J, with 9 bases between the two ends. CDR3 size: 14 residues. PCR employed 60 Vbeta and 13 Jbeta primers. Libraries were prepared by immunoSEQ multiplex PCR; TCRdb keeps only in-frame clonotypes and omits some of them. The table includes about 160,000 clones, about 65% detected once. This sample was included in a study of cytomegalovirus exposure and HLA in healthy donors. Study context: Roughly 179 million T cells yielded 117 million unique TCR beta sequences, as an earlier analysis found. Study-level findings and limits: Three CMV-associated chains were confirmed in vitro to be specific for CMV antigens.

Donors sampled were nominally healthy, though unrecorded immune exposures were likely. The sequencing sample was made of PBMCs. V usage is TRBV19 and J usage is TRBJ2-3; D remains ambiguous. This receptor was identified in a woman aged 25 to 39 in good health and CMV-seronegative. This CDR3 reads CASSIVGSPDTQYF. The CDR3 DNA is TGTGCCAGTAGTATAGTCGGTAGCCCAGATACGCAGTATTTT.